Listed below are T cell receptor beta chains from one sample, sequenced in a study of CD8 T cells in Susac syndrome. Via MiXCR, TCRdb re-called the immunoSEQ multiplex PCR reads, giving one row per CDR3 protein. The data contain 100,000 to 150,000 distinct CDR3 sequences, around 94% of them singletons. Material: CD4+ T cells from PBMCs. These receptor sequences come from a human donor in good health. Each CDR3 is given with its conserved first and last residue. The D gene is left open where the match is weak. Some rows mark clone size as missing; the rest say once, few, many or name a class of expanded clone.

CDR3 DNA: TGTGCCAGCAGCTTAGCCGCCGACAAAGGCTACGAGCAGTACTTC
CDR3 protein: CASSLAADKGYEQYF
V gene: TRBV11-2
clone size: NA
J gene: TRBJ2-7
D gene: NA

CDR3 DNA: TGTGCCAGCAGTGATAGGACAGGGGGCAACGAGCAGTACTTC
CDR3 protein: CASSDRTGGNEQYF
V gene: TRBV2
clone size: NA
J gene: TRBJ2-7
D gene: TRBD1

CDR3 DNA: TGTGCCACCAGCAGAGATCGGGGACTAGCCTACGAGCAGTACTTC
CDR3 protein: CATSRDRGLAYEQYF
V gene: TRBV15
clone size: NA
J gene: TRBJ2-7
D gene: TRBD2

CDR3 DNA: TGTGCCTGGCAAATTCAAACTGACTATGGCTACACCTTC
CDR3 protein: CAWQIQTDYGYTF
V gene: TRBV30
clone size: once
J gene: TRBJ1-2
D gene: NA

CDR3 DNA: TGTGCCAGCACCTTCCCCCGGACAGGTTCCTACAATGAGCAGTTCTTC
CDR3 protein: CASTFPRTGSYNEQFF
V gene: TRBV7-8
clone size: NA
J gene: TRBJ2-1
D gene: TRBD1

CDR3 DNA: TGTGCCAGCAGTAAGCGGGACCCTTACAATGAGCAGTTCTTC
CDR3 protein: CASSKRDPYNEQFF
V gene: TRBV6-5
clone size: NA
J gene: TRBJ2-1
D gene: TRBD2

CDR3 DNA: TGTGCCAGCAGAAGCCAGCTAAAAGAAGCTTTCTTT
CDR3 protein: CASRSQLKEAFF
V gene: TRBV28
clone size: NA
J gene: TRBJ1-1
D gene: NA

CDR3 DNA: TGTGCCAGCAGTGGGGGGGGGTGGAACACCGGGGAGCTGTTTTTT
CDR3 protein: CASSGGGWNTGELFF
V gene: TRBV6-1
clone size: NA
J gene: TRBJ2-2
D gene: TRBD2

CDR3 DNA: TGCGCCAGCAGCTTGGAGCCAGAATACAATCAGCCCCAGCATTTT
CDR3 protein: CASSLEPEYNQPQHF
V gene: TRBV5-1
clone size: NA
J gene: TRBJ1-5
D gene: NA

CDR3 DNA: TGCGCCAGCAGCCAAGACCTGACCAGGATCATCTATGGCTACACCTTC
CDR3 protein: CASSQDLTRIIYGYTF
V gene: TRBV4-3
clone size: NA
J gene: TRBJ1-2
D gene: NA

CDR3 DNA: TGTGCCAGCAGTGACCACCGGACTAGCGGTTCCTACGAGCAGTACTTC
CDR3 protein: CASSDHRTSGSYEQYF
V gene: TRBV25-1
clone size: NA
J gene: TRBJ2-7
D gene: TRBD2

CDR3 DNA: TGTGCCAGCAGCTTCCTAAATCAGCCCCAGCATTTT
CDR3 protein: CASSFLNQPQHF
V gene: TRBV7-2
clone size: NA
J gene: TRBJ1-5
D gene: NA

CDR3 DNA: TGTGCCATCTCCGGGACTGTATCCTACGAGCAGTACTTC
CDR3 protein: CAISGTVSYEQYF
V gene: TRBV10-3
clone size: NA
J gene: TRBJ2-7
D gene: NA

CDR3 DNA: TGTGCCAGCCGGTGGGGGACTAGCGGGAGTGAGTTCTTC
CDR3 protein: CASRWGTSGSEFF
V gene: TRBV19
clone size: NA
J gene: TRBJ2-1
D gene: TRBD2

CDR3 DNA: TGCAGTGCTAGGGCCAGTACGAATGAAGCTTTCTTT
CDR3 protein: CSARASTNEAFF
V gene: TRBV20-1
clone size: NA
J gene: TRBJ1-1
D gene: NA

CDR3 DNA: TGTGCCTGCCTCCGGGACAAAGGCGAGCAGTACTTC
CDR3 protein: CACLRDKGEQYF
V gene: TRBV30
clone size: NA
J gene: TRBJ2-7
D gene: NA

CDR3 DNA: TGTGCCAGCAGCCTGAGAACTAGCGGCCTCATCACAGATACGCAGTATTTT
CDR3 protein: CASSLRTSGLITDTQYF
V gene: TRBV7-2
clone size: NA
J gene: TRBJ2-3
D gene: TRBD2

CDR3 DNA: TGTGCCAGCAGCTACACGGGGGGAACAGATACGCAGTATTTT
CDR3 protein: CASSYTGGTDTQYF
V gene: TRBV5-6
clone size: NA
J gene: TRBJ2-3
D gene: TRBD2

CDR3 DNA: TGTGCCAGCAGGTCCACTAGCGCGAGCTCCTACGAGCAGTACTTC
CDR3 protein: CASRSTSASSYEQYF
V gene: TRBV27
clone size: NA
J gene: TRBJ2-7
D gene: TRBD2

CDR3 DNA: TGTGCCAGCAGTTGGGCGGGAGGGCTGGATGAGCAGTTCTTC
CDR3 protein: CASSWAGGLDEQFF
V gene: TRBV6-6
clone size: NA
J gene: TRBJ2-1
D gene: TRBD2

CDR3 DNA: TGCAGTGCTGCCCGGGTTCTGGCGGAAAAACTGTTTTTT
CDR3 protein: CSAARVLAEKLFF
V gene: TRBV20-1
clone size: once
J gene: TRBJ1-4
D gene: NA

CDR3 DNA: TGTGCCAGCAGCCCGAGACTAGCGGGAGGGGAGACCCAGTACTTC
CDR3 protein: CASSPRLAGGETQYF
V gene: TRBV7-7
clone size: NA
J gene: TRBJ2-5
D gene: TRBD2

CDR3 DNA: TGTGCCAGCGTACGAGGGTACGGAAGCGGGGAGCTGTTTTTT
CDR3 protein: CASVRGYGSGELFF
V gene: TRBV7-9
clone size: NA
J gene: TRBJ2-2
D gene: NA

CDR3 DNA: TGTGCCAGCAGTTACCTTTCGGGCGGCGAGCAGTACTTC
CDR3 protein: CASSYLSGGEQYF
V gene: TRBV6-2/TRBV6-3
clone size: NA
J gene: TRBJ2-7
D gene: NA

CDR3 DNA: TGTGCCAGCGAAATTCTCAGGGAGGGAAATGGTGGCTACACCTTC
CDR3 protein: CASEILREGNGGYTF
V gene: TRBV6-6
clone size: NA
J gene: TRBJ1-2
D gene: NA

CDR3 DNA: TGTGCCAGCAGCTTAAGCGCAGGAGAGTACTACGAGCAGTACTTC
CDR3 protein: CASSLSAGEYYEQYF
V gene: TRBV7-8
clone size: NA
J gene: TRBJ2-7
D gene: NA

CDR3 DNA: TGTGCCAGCAGTACACGGCGGGAGGGCTATGTCGGGGAGCTGTTTTTT
CDR3 protein: CASSTRREGYVGELFF
V gene: TRBV3-1
clone size: NA
J gene: TRBJ2-2
D gene: TRBD2

CDR3 DNA: TGCAGCGTTGAAAGAGGGGTCGGGGCTAATGAAAAACTGTTTTTT
CDR3 protein: CSVERGVGANEKLFF
V gene: TRBV29-1
clone size: NA
J gene: TRBJ1-4
D gene: NA

CDR3 DNA: TGCAGTGCTAGATACAGGGAGGGAGGCGGAAACACCATATATTTT
CDR3 protein: CSARYREGGGNTIYF
V gene: TRBV20-1
clone size: NA
J gene: TRBJ1-3
D gene: NA

CDR3 DNA: TGCAGTGCTTCCCCCCCCGATACGCAGTATTTT
CDR3 protein: CSASPPDTQYF
V gene: TRBV20-1
clone size: NA
J gene: TRBJ2-3
D gene: NA

CDR3 DNA: TGCAGTGCTAGAGATCCCGGGGGGGCGAGCACCGGGGAGCTGTTTTTT
CDR3 protein: CSARDPGGASTGELFF
V gene: TRBV20-1
clone size: NA
J gene: TRBJ2-2
D gene: TRBD2

CDR3 DNA: TGTGCCAGCAGTGTCCAGCAGACCACTGAGCAGTTCTTC
CDR3 protein: CASSVQQTTEQFF
V gene: TRBV2
clone size: NA
J gene: TRBJ2-1
D gene: NA

CDR3 DNA: TGTGCCAGCAGCCAAGATCCGGGACTGAATCGAGGCCAGTACTTC
CDR3 protein: CASSQDPGLNRGQYF
V gene: TRBV3-1
clone size: NA
J gene: TRBJ2-4
D gene: NA

CDR3 DNA: TGTGCCAGCAGCTTAGCACGGACCGGTGCTTTCTTT
CDR3 protein: CASSLARTGAFF
V gene: TRBV7-9
clone size: NA
J gene: TRBJ1-1
D gene: NA

CDR3 DNA: TGTGCCAGCAGCTTTGGGACTCACACCGGGGAGCTGTTTTTT
CDR3 protein: CASSFGTHTGELFF
V gene: TRBV7-9
clone size: NA
J gene: TRBJ2-2
D gene: NA

CDR3 DNA: TGTGCCAGCAGCTTCGCAGGGATGACAGATACGCAGTATTTT
CDR3 protein: CASSFAGMTDTQYF
V gene: TRBV7-2
clone size: NA
J gene: TRBJ2-3
D gene: NA

CDR3 DNA: TGCAGTGCTAGGCAGTTGGGGCGGGACGAGCAGTACTTC
CDR3 protein: CSARQLGRDEQYF
V gene: TRBV20-1
clone size: NA
J gene: TRBJ2-7
D gene: NA

CDR3 DNA: TGTGCCAGCAGCGACAGGAACATTCAGTACTTC
CDR3 protein: CASSDRNIQYF
V gene: TRBV5-4
clone size: NA
J gene: TRBJ2-4
D gene: NA

CDR3 DNA: TGTGCCAGCAGCCCGACGGTGGGACAGGGAAGCTATGGCTACACCTTC
CDR3 protein: CASSPTVGQGSYGYTF
V gene: TRBV3-1
clone size: NA
J gene: TRBJ1-2
D gene: TRBD1

CDR3 DNA: TGTGCCTGGAGTGTACGCGACAGGGTGACAGGCGGCTACACCTTC
CDR3 protein: CAWSVRDRVTGGYTF
V gene: TRBV30
clone size: NA
J gene: TRBJ1-2
D gene: TRBD1

CDR3 DNA: TGTGCCAGCCGAGGGGGGGAGATAGGATCCTACAATGAGCAGTTCTTC
CDR3 protein: CASRGGEIGSYNEQFF
V gene: TRBV7-9
clone size: NA
J gene: TRBJ2-1
D gene: NA

CDR3 DNA: TGTGCCAGCAGCCTAATGGGGGGCGATACGCAGTATTTT
CDR3 protein: CASSLMGGDTQYF
V gene: TRBV11-2
clone size: NA
J gene: TRBJ2-3
D gene: NA

CDR3 DNA: TGCGCCAGCAGCCAAGATCGTCAGACTTACGAGCAGTACTTC
CDR3 protein: CASSQDRQTYEQYF
V gene: TRBV4-3
clone size: NA
J gene: TRBJ2-7
D gene: NA

CDR3 DNA: TGCGCCAGCACATCGCGGGATACGCAGTATTTT
CDR3 protein: CASTSRDTQYF
V gene: TRBV5-1
clone size: NA
J gene: TRBJ2-3
D gene: NA

CDR3 DNA: TGTGCCAGCAGTGTTCAGGGGGACACTGAAGCTTTCTTT
CDR3 protein: CASSVQGDTEAFF
V gene: TRBV6-5
clone size: few
J gene: TRBJ1-1
D gene: TRBD1

CDR3 DNA: TGTGCCAGCAGTGAATGGCCAGCTCCGGAAAAACTGTTTTTT
CDR3 protein: CASSEWPAPEKLFF
V gene: TRBV25-1
clone size: NA
J gene: TRBJ1-4
D gene: NA

CDR3 DNA: TGTGCCTGGAGTGAAGCGGGAGGGGTATCGGGCACAGATACGCAGTATTTT
CDR3 protein: CAWSEAGGVSGTDTQYF
V gene: TRBV30
clone size: NA
J gene: TRBJ2-3
D gene: TRBD2

CDR3 DNA: TGTGCCAGCAGTTATTCCCCCCCGGGACTAGCGGGTTCCGAGCAGTACTTC
CDR3 protein: CASSYSPPGLAGSEQYF
V gene: TRBV6-5
clone size: NA
J gene: TRBJ2-7
D gene: TRBD2

CDR3 DNA: TGTGCCAGCAGTTCAAGCGGCCCTCCTAAAGCTTTCTTT
CDR3 protein: CASSSSGPPKAFF
V gene: TRBV6-5
clone size: NA
J gene: TRBJ1-1
D gene: NA

CDR3 DNA: TGTGCCAGTAGTAAAAGGAGGGGACAGGGTTCCCTCAATGAGCAGTTCTTC
CDR3 protein: CASSKRRGQGSLNEQFF
V gene: TRBV19
clone size: once
J gene: TRBJ2-1
D gene: TRBD1

CDR3 DNA: TGTGCCAGCAGTTTTGTATCGGACACTGAAGCTTTCTTT
CDR3 protein: CASSFVSDTEAFF
V gene: TRBV2
clone size: NA
J gene: TRBJ1-1
D gene: NA

CDR3 DNA: TGCGCCAGCGCAAGACAGGGCACAGATACGCAGTATTTT
CDR3 protein: CASARQGTDTQYF
V gene: TRBV4-1
clone size: NA
J gene: TRBJ2-3
D gene: NA

CDR3 DNA: TGTGCCAGCAGTGGGGGGGAGGATGAGCAGTTCTTC
CDR3 protein: CASSGGEDEQFF
V gene: TRBV2
clone size: NA
J gene: TRBJ2-1
D gene: NA

CDR3 DNA: TGCGCCAGCTCCGAATGGACTCACCAAGAGACCCAGTACTTC
CDR3 protein: CASSEWTHQETQYF
V gene: TRBV4-3
clone size: NA
J gene: TRBJ2-5
D gene: NA

CDR3 DNA: TGCAGCGCCCGTGTGGGGGGAGAAGCTTTCTTT
CDR3 protein: CSARVGGEAFF
V gene: TRBV29-1
clone size: few
J gene: TRBJ1-1
D gene: NA